A single sample is the source of the 19 T cell receptor beta chains below, sequenced in a study of early stage breast cancer tumors (TCRdb year 2017). Libraries were made using the immunoSEQ multiplex PCR assay. Sourced from immuneACCESS, this table was stored by TCRdb with only in-frame sequences that have V and J called. A share of the clones is absent; for the studies checked, an unresolved V gene accounts for under half, and the remainder has no known explanation. The sample table lists fewer than 70,000 clones, around 80% of them with a count of one. Around 5% of the sample lies in the top ten. Sequencing was carried out using blood. These receptors all stem from a person in their 40s with breast cancer.

This clone has only a few counts. This sequence joins TRBV5-6 and TRBJ2-5; TRBD2 matches at 7 bases. The V and J ends lost 3 bases and 5 bases, in that order; junction bases with no gene match: 10. From germline, CDR1 is SGHDT and CDR2 YYEEEE. The CDR3 contains 15 residues. The CDR3 DNA follows: TGTGCCAGCAGCTCCCCTGGGAGGGCCGGGGAGACCCAGTACTTC. The encoded protein is CASSSPGRAGETQYF.

The chain couples TRBV28 to TRBJ1-2; D gene uncertain. Looked up from germline, CDR1 is MDHEN and CDR2 is SYDVKM. The ends were cut back, 5 bases at V and 0 bases at J, with 4 bases in the middle. This CDR3 spans 12 amino acids. The CDR3 DNA sequence: TGTGCCAGCAGTGGGTCTAACTATGGCTACACCTTC. Residues: CASSGSNYGYTF.

The chain carries TRBV28 and TRBJ1-2, with D possibly TRBD1 on 5 matching bases. Deletions cut 2 bases from V and 4 bases from J, with 14 bases between. Germline lookup yields CDR1 MDHEN and CDR2 SYDVKM. The CDR3 is made up of 15 amino acids. CDR3 amino acids: CASSLQTGLIYGYTF. CDR3 DNA sequence: TGTGCCAGCAGTTTACAGACGGGGCTAATCTATGGCTACACCTTC.

The J gene is TRBJ1-2, the V gene TRBV6-1, with no clear D. CDR3 length: 19 residues. V was trimmed by 0 bases and J by 6 bases, leaving 26 bases between them. Germline V CDR1 and CDR2: MNHNS, SASEGT. The CDR3 region has the DNA TGTGCCAGCAGTGAAGCCCTGGGGAGGGTAGTGGGGAAGGTACATGGCTACACCTTC. Amino acid sequence: CASSEALGRVVGKVHGYTF.

In this sample, this clone turned up a few times. The J gene is TRBJ1-2, the V gene TRBV6-6; D is perhaps TRBD1 (5 bases). V lost 6 bases, J lost 4 bases, and 15 bases lay in between. Germline CDR1 and CDR2: MNHNY and SVGAGI (reference sequence). CDR3 length equals 14 residues. The CDR3 reads CASSLPQETYGYTF. CDR3 DNA sequence: TGTGCCAGCAGCCTCCCACAGGAGACCTATGGCTACACCTTC.

The chain combines TRBV9 with TRBJ1-1, with D unclear. V was pared by 4 bases and J by 3 bases, with 10 bases between. The CDR3 extends over 13 amino acids. The germline V gene encodes CDR1 SGDLS and CDR2 YYNGEE. As DNA, the CDR3 is TGTGCCAGCAGCCCCGGTGGGGACACTGAAGCTTTCTTT. Its protein is CASSPGGDTEAFF.

In this sample, this clone turned up a few times. The rearrangement links TRBV30 to TRBJ1-2; 8 positions agree with TRBD1. The ends lost 5 bases at V and 8 bases at J; junction bases unmatched: 7. This CDR3 comprises 12 residues. CDR1 and CDR2 from the germline V gene are GTSNPN and SVGIG (reference sequence). The chain's CDR3 is CAWADRVEGYTF. The CDR3 coding sequence is TGTGCCTGGGCGGACAGGGTGGAAGGCTACACCTTC.

The V and J genes are TRBV9 and TRBJ2-3; 14 bases are a match to TRBD2. Germline V CDR1 and CDR2: SGDLS, YYNGEE. The ends lost 3 bases at V and 5 bases at J; junction bases unmatched: 14. The CDR3 sequence is 19 residues long. CDR3 amino acids: CASSAPAPGLAGVGDTQYF. In nucleotides, the CDR3 is TGTGCCAGCAGCGCCCCCGCACCGGGACTAGCGGGAGTGGGAGATACGCAGTATTTT.

This clone has a handful of counts. CDR3 residues: CASSQEHLRAPEAFF. The CDR3 DNA sequence: TGTGCCAGCAGCCAAGAACATCTGCGGGCTCCTGAAGCTTTCTTT. V and J are TRBV14 and TRBJ1-1; D gene uncertain. The CDR3 is 15 amino acids. Between the trimmed V and J ends, which lost 0 bases and 6 bases, there was a span of 14 bases. CDR1 is SGHDN and CDR2 is FVKESK in the germline V gene.

The chain joins TRBV4-1 to TRBJ2-7; TRBD1 matches 8 bases. The V and J ends lost 4 bases and 3 bases, in that order; junction bases with no gene match: 8. The CDR3 runs to 15 residues. Germline lookup yields CDR1 MGHRA and CDR2 YSYEKL. The CDR3 region is CASSPERTGNYEQYF. In DNA, the CDR3 is TGCGCCAGCAGCCCCGAACGGACAGGGAACTACGAGCAGTACTTC.

This clone was seen many times. The chain has TRBV11-2 and TRBJ1-5, with 9 bases that match TRBD1. The germline V gene has CDR1 SGHAT and CDR2 FQNNGV. Unmatched junction bases numbered 5, after V lost 6 bases and J lost 2 bases. CDR3 size: 15 residues. CDR3 bases: TGTGCCAGCAGTCTTGACAGGGGGGGCAATCAGCCCCAGCATTTT. This sequence encodes CASSLDRGGNQPQHF.

The V and J genes are TRBV30 and TRBJ1-4; perhaps TRBD1 as D (5 bases). This CDR3 comprises 14 residues. The V gene lost 2 bases and the J gene lost 6 bases, with 13 bases spanning the gap. CDR1 is GTSNPN and CDR2 is SVGIG in the germline V gene (reference sequence). The DNA for the CDR3 is TGTGCCTGGAGTCCGGGGGTAATTTATGAAAAACTGTTTTTT. Amino acids: CAWSPGVIYEKLFF.

The V and J genes are TRBV19 and TRBJ2-7, with 11 bases that match TRBD2. The germline CDR1 and CDR2 sequences are LNHDA and SQIVND (reference sequence). V lost 8 bases, J lost 0 bases, and 3 bases stayed unmatched. The CDR3 runs to 14 residues. The CDR3 DNA follows: TGTGCCAGTCGGACTAGCGGGTCCTCCTACGAGCAGTACTTC. It is translated as CASRTSGSSYEQYF.

This rearrangement joins TRBV27 to TRBJ1-5; D ambiguous. The CDR3 length is 13 residues. Germline V gene sequence: CDR1 MNHEY, CDR2 SMNVEV (reference sequence). V lost 4 bases and J 4 bases, leaving 8 bases between the germline ends. CDR3 sequence: CASSSLRNQPQHF. CDR3 DNA sequence: TGTGCCAGCAGTTCCCTACGTAATCAGCCCCAGCATTTT.

The CDR3 protein is CASSLTAGSDGYTF. The CDR3 DNA follows: TGTGCCAGCAGCTTAACGGCAGGGTCGGATGGCTACACCTTC. The chain combines TRBV7-3 with TRBJ1-2; possible D gene TRBD1, 5 bases. Germline V gives CDR1 SGHTA, CDR2 FQGTGA. CDR3 size: 14 residues. V was trimmed by 0 bases and J by 6 bases, leaving 11 bases between them.

This chain connects TRBV18 to TRBJ2-2, with no clear D. CDR3 length equals 13 residues. The germline CDR1 and CDR2 sequences are KGHSH and LQKENI. Deletions cut 5 bases from V and 6 bases from J, with 10 bases between. This CDR3 is CASSGGRAGELFF. The CDR3 DNA follows: TGTGCCAGCTCAGGTGGAAGGGCCGGGGAGCTGTTTTTT. The complete variable domain, with remaining parts taken from reference TRBV18 and TRBJ2-2, reads NAGVMQNPRHLVRRRGQEARLRCSPMKGHSHVYWYRQLPEEGLKFMVYLQKENIIDESGMPKERFSAEFPKEGPSILRIQQVVRGDSAAYFCASSGGRAGELFFGEGSRLTVL.

The V gene is TRBV2, the J gene TRBJ2-5; D may be TRBD2 (6 bases). CDR1 and CDR2 from the germline V gene are SNHLY and FYNNEI. The CDR3 is made up of 19 amino acids. The V end was cut by 8 bases, the J end by 0 bases, with 28 bases between. The CDR3: CASFTREWAGDLYQETQYF. CDR3 in DNA: TGTGCCAGCTTCACCCGGGAGTGGGCAGGAGACCTGTACCAAGAGACCCAGTACTTC.

The J gene is TRBJ2-7, the V gene TRBV2; D gene uncertain. In germline, CDR1 is SNHLY, CDR2 FYNNEI. V shed 3 bases and J shed 3 bases, with 12 bases lying between them. The CDR3 sequence is 14 residues long. In DNA form, the CDR3 reads TGTGCCAGCAGTGATTCTGGCCGGATCTACGAGCAGTACTTC. Translated: CASSDSGRIYEQYF.

The V call is TRBV18, the J call TRBJ1-1; 9 bases fit TRBD1. Germline values: CDR1 KGHSH, CDR2 LQKENI. The V gene end was trimmed by 2 bases and the J gene end by 2 bases; junction bases not matched to a gene: 6. The CDR3 spans 16 residues. The CDR3 DNA sequence: TGTGCCAGCTCACCAGGGGACAGGGAGGCCAACACTGAAGCTTTCTTT. Translating gives CASSPGDREANTEAFF.